These 2 T cell receptor beta chains came from one sample sequenced in a study of HIV-infected patients and healthy controls (dated by TCRdb to the mid-2010s). Follow-up blood was drawn from HIV-infected patients roughly three months, about 14 weeks, after the initiation of antiretroviral therapy. Whole blood was used without cell fractionation, so the repertoire reflected all unsorted peripheral T cells. Library preparation was by 5' RACE. Sequencing used an Illumina MiSeq. Using SuperScript III with primers targeting the alpha and beta constant regions, 500 ng of RNA was reverse transcribed. Alpha and beta chain libraries were generated separately via chain-specific third strand synthesis with multiplexing indices. In TCRdb, the public reads were trimmed at Q25 with fastp and aligned with MiXCR, with productive beta chains retained. For every CDR3 protein sequence, its rows merge into one entry that carries the most common genes and DNA. Here the sample has around 11,000 distinct CDR3 sequences; approximately 5.9% occur a single time. Under 30% of the sample is taken by the ten largest.

The sample was blood, taken during antiretroviral therapy. The receptors here all came from an adult with HIV infection. The donor label of this sample is uncertain.

By share of the sample, this clonotype is medium-sized. The rearrangement links TRBV7-3 to TRBJ1-5; weak D call: TRBD1 (6 bases). CDR1 is SGHTA and CDR2 is FQGTGA in the germline V gene. Trimming shortened V by 5 bases and J by 5 bases, and 16 bases separated the two germline ends. This CDR3 region has 15 residues. The DNA for the CDR3 is TGTGCCAGCAGCGCACAGGGCAAGTTGTATCAGCCCCAGCATTTT. Protein: CASSAQGKLYQPQHF.

This clonotype was found many times. For the CDR3, the DNA is TGCAGCGTTGCCCAGACAGGGGGTGGCTACACCTTC. It specifies CSVAQTGGGYTF. The chain joins TRBV29-1 to TRBJ1-2, with 9 bases matching TRBD1. The length of the CDR3 is 12 residues. CDR1 and CDR2 from the germline V gene are SQVTM and ANQGSEA. Germline trimming cut 4 bases from V and 7 bases from J; bases unmatched to any gene: 4. The full variable domain, its missing parts supplied by reference TRBV29-1 and TRBJ1-2, is SAVISQKPSRDICQRGTSLTIQCQVDSQVTMMFWYRQQPGQSLTLIATANQGSEATYESGFVIDKFPISRPNLTFSTLTVSNMSPEDSSIYLCSVAQTGGGYTFGSGTRLTVV.